Following are 26 T cell receptor beta chains from one sample sequenced in a study of T cells in Graves' hyperthyroidism and ophthalmopathy. What was amplified from RNA transcripts were TCR beta CDR3 regions. TCR CDR3 underwent first-round RT-PCR with the HTBI primer set. TCRdb fed the multiplex PCR reads into MiXCR, producing one record per CDR3 protein. The profile shows under 800,000 distinct CDR3 sequences, around 13% of them singletons. Sequencing input: blood. All receptors derive from a woman aged 18-30 years with Graves' hyperthyroidism.

V is TRBV12-5 and J is TRBJ1-2; the D is unclear. Germline assignment: CDR1 LGHNT and CDR2 FRNRAP. Trimming took off 5 bases at V and 4 bases at J, with 11 bases between the two ends. The CDR3 runs to 13 residues. In nucleotides, the CDR3 is TGTGCTAGTGGTATAGACGAACTCTATGGCTACACCTTC. This gives the protein CASGIDELYGYTF.

V gene TRBV3-1 combines with J gene TRBJ2-5, with D maybe TRBD2 (5 bases). Germline V lookup: CDR1 LGHDT, CDR2 YNNKEL (reference sequence). The CDR3 runs 16 residues. Trimming left V 0 bases short and J 2 bases short, with 13 bases between. CDR3 amino acids: CASSQDDREIQETQYF. In nucleotides, the CDR3 is TGTGCCAGCAGCCAAGATGACCGGGAAATACAAGAGACCCAGTACTTC.

V and J are TRBV9 and TRBJ2-3; weak D call: TRBD1 (6 bases). The V end lost 3 bases, the J end lost 0 bases, and 17 bases lay between the germline ends. Germline V lookup: CDR1 SGDLS, CDR2 YYNGEE. The CDR3 totals 17 residues. The CDR3 coding sequence is TGTGCCAGCAGCGCAGGGGTGGTCTCTGATAGCACAGATACGCAGTATTTT. It yields the protein CASSAGVVSDSTDTQYF.

The table lists this clonotype with many counts. The J gene is TRBJ2-7, the V gene TRBV11-2, with D hard to call. Between the trimmed V and J ends, which lost 5 bases and 0 bases, there was a span of 14 bases. CDR3 length: 15 residues. Looked up from germline, CDR1 is SGHAT and CDR2 is FQNNGV. CDR3 sequence (DNA): TGTGCCAGCAGCCCCTCGGGCCTCTTCTCCTACGAGCAGTACTTC. Translation: CASSPSGLFSYEQYF.

This clonotype was observed many times. The V gene is TRBV13, the J gene TRBJ2-2; D gene uncertain. V shed 2 bases and J shed 1 base, with 11 bases lying between them. This CDR3 is 16 amino acids long. Germline V gene data show CDR1 as PRHDT and CDR2 as FYEKMQ (reference sequence). The CDR3 sequence is CASSLLAKENTGELFF. The CDR3 DNA sequence: TGTGCCAGCAGCTTACTGGCCAAGGAGAACACCGGGGAGCTGTTTTTT.

The chain's CDR3 is CASSLGWGAGQPQHF. CDR3 DNA sequence: TGTGCCAGCAGCTTGGGTTGGGGGGCTGGGCAGCCCCAGCATTTT. The chain joins TRBV5-6 to TRBJ1-5, with D tentatively TRBD1 (6 bases). Germline values: CDR1 SGHDT, CDR2 YYEEEE. V lost 0 bases and J lost 7, with 14 bases in between. This CDR3 is 15 amino acids long.

This clonotype was counted at least ten times. This sequence joins TRBV13 and TRBJ1-2; D is unclear. Germline CDR1 PRHDT, CDR2 FYEKMQ (reference sequence). V lost 2 bases and J 3 bases, leaving 10 bases between the germline ends. The CDR3 length is 14 residues. The CDR3 reads CASSLRGLDYGYTF. Written as DNA, the CDR3 is TGTGCCAGCAGCTTACGGGGTCTGGACTATGGCTACACCTTC.

This clonotype was detected ten times or more. V is TRBV28 and J is TRBJ2-7; the D gene is possibly TRBD1 (6 bases). The CDR3 runs 11 residues. Germline assignment: CDR1 MDHEN and CDR2 SYDVKM. The ends were cut back, 7 bases at V and 3 bases at J, with 7 bases in the middle. The CDR3 loop reads CASKQGYEQYF. For the CDR3, the DNA is TGTGCCAGCAAACAGGGCTACGAGCAGTACTTC.

This clonotype was counted many times. The CDR3: CASKDTGELFF. The CDR3 nucleotides are TGTGCCAGCAAGGACACCGGGGAGCTGTTTTTT. The gene calls are TRBV2 and TRBJ2-2; D is unclear. The V gene's germline CDR1 is SNHLY and CDR2 FYNNEI. The CDR3 runs 11 residues. V lost 7 bases to trimming and J lost 3 bases, with 3 bases between them.

This clonotype was observed a handful of times. This chain uses TRBV7-9 with TRBJ1-4; tentatively, D is TRBD1 (5 bases). Germline CDR1 is SEHNR and CDR2 is FQNEAQ (reference sequence). V was cut by 5 bases and J by 8 bases, with 18 bases left in between. The CDR3 is 15 residues long. CDR3 nucleotide sequence: TGTGCCAGCAGCCCCACCGGGACCTTCGGCGAAAAACTGTTTTTT. Encoded protein: CASSPTGTFGEKLFF.

J is TRBJ2-7 and V is TRBV20-1, with 8 bases lining up with TRBD1. The V gene end was trimmed by 1 base and the J gene end by 0 bases; junction bases not matched to a gene: 8. The CDR3 has 16 residues. Germline CDR1 DFQATT, CDR2 SNEGSKA (reference sequence). Written as DNA, the CDR3 is TGCAGTGCTAGAGCTTTGAGGGACAGGTCCTCCTACGAGCAGTACTTC. Amino acid sequence: CSARALRDRSSYEQYF.

The chain carries TRBV5-1 and TRBJ2-1; weak D call: TRBD2 (6 bases). This CDR3 is 14 amino acids long. Trimming shortened V by 0 bases and J by 9 bases, and 13 bases separated the two germline ends. Germline values: CDR1 SGHRS, CDR2 YFSETQ. CDR3 loop: CASSLDPGTGEQFF. DNA of the CDR3: TGCGCCAGCAGCTTGGACCCCGGGACTGGTGAGCAGTTCTTC.

This clonotype was seen repeatedly, ten times or more. The J gene is TRBJ2-1, the V gene TRBV28, with D possibly called TRBD1 or TRBD2 (6 bases each). CDR1 MDHEN and CDR2 SYDVKM come from the germline V gene. This CDR3 is built from 15 residues. V was pared by 6 bases and J by 4 bases, with 16 bases between. Here the CDR3 DNA reads TGTGCCAGCAGCCTTGGAGGGGGAAGGTACAATGAGCAGTTCTTC. Its translation: CASSLGGGRYNEQFF.

This clonotype was counted between two and nine times. CDR3 amino acids: CSARRDTNEQFF. CDR3 nucleotides: TGCAGTGCTCGAAGGGACACTAATGAGCAGTTCTTC. The V call is TRBV20-1, the J call TRBJ2-1, with D possibly TRBD1 on 6 matching bases. V lost 5 bases to trimming and J lost 7 bases, with 12 bases between them. The germline V gene encodes CDR1 DFQATT and CDR2 SNEGSKA (reference sequence). The CDR3 spans 12 residues.

This clonotype was found many times. The chain has TRBV5-5 and TRBJ2-1; D is unresolved. Trimming shortened V by 1 base and J by 0 bases, and 8 bases separated the two germline ends. CDR3 length equals 15 residues. Germline CDR1 SGHKS, CDR2 YYEKEE (reference sequence). The CDR3 reads CASSLHLSSYNEQFF. As DNA, the CDR3 is TGTGCCAGCAGCTTGCACTTGAGCTCCTACAATGAGCAGTTCTTC.

This clonotype was seen many times. V and J are TRBV2 and TRBJ1-3, with a tentative D call TRBD1 (5 bases). Germline CDR1 and CDR2: SNHLY and FYNNEI. This CDR3 comprises 16 residues. V lost 1 base, J lost 3 bases, and 13 bases lay in between. The CDR3 spells CASSEGGTALGNTIYF. The CDR3 DNA reads TGTGCCAGCAGTGAAGGCGGGACGGCACTTGGAAACACCATATATTTT.

This clonotype was seen at least ten times. The CDR3 reads CSARDLRDSYEQYF. Here the CDR3 DNA reads TGCAGTGCTAGAGATCTGCGGGACTCCTACGAGCAGTACTTC. V usage is TRBV20-1 and J usage is TRBJ2-7, with D perhaps matching TRBD2 (6 bases). Germline V gene data show CDR1 as DFQATT and CDR2 as SNEGSKA (reference sequence). V shed 0 bases and J shed 0 bases, with 9 bases lying between them. This CDR3 region has 14 residues.

The chain recombines TRBV5-4 with TRBJ1-2; D is undetermined. Trimming took 7 bases from V and 1 from J, leaving 5 bases between them. The CDR3 is 11 residues long. From germline, CDR1 is SGHNT and CDR2 YYREEE (reference sequence). CDR3 amino acids: CASGDNYGYTF. The CDR3 nucleotides read TGTGCCAGCGGAGATAACTATGGCTACACCTTC.

The chain employs TRBV6-5 and TRBJ2-2; D gene uncertain. The CDR3 has 20 residues. Germline values: CDR1 MNHEY, CDR2 SVGAGI. V gave up 0 bases and J gave up 2 bases, with 22 bases separating them. The CDR3 DNA follows: TGTGCCAGCAGTTACTCGATTTTTGGTGGGCCCCCCTCCAACACCGGGGAGCTGTTTTTT. Amino acid sequence: CASSYSIFGGPPSNTGELFF.

The chain employs TRBV27 and TRBJ1-5, with TRBD1 matching 10 bases. The V and J ends lost 8 bases and 4 bases, in that order; junction bases with no gene match: 8. This CDR3 region has 15 residues. Germline-derived CDR1 and CDR2 are MNHEY and SMNVEV (reference sequence). In DNA form, the CDR3 reads TGTGCCAGCGGCCGGGGACAGGGGATTAATCAGCCCCAGCATTTT. The encoded protein is CASGRGQGINQPQHF.

This clonotype was seen many times. The rearrangement uses TRBV11-2 and TRBJ2-1, with 10 bases lining up with TRBD2. CDR1 is SGHAT, CDR2 FQNNGV, per germline. This CDR3 contains 17 residues. Trimming at V came to 4 bases and at J to 8 bases, leaving 14 bases not matched to a gene. Here the CDR3 DNA reads TGTGCCAGCAGCTCTCCGAGAGGTAGCGGGGGGTCGGATGAGCAGTTCTTC. Translating it yields CASSSPRGSGGSDEQFF.

This chain's CDR3 is CASSIGLSNTEAFF. The CDR3 DNA sequence: TGTGCCAGCAGTATAGGACTTTCGAACACTGAAGCTTTCTTT. The chain employs TRBV2 and TRBJ1-1; D is undetermined. Germline-derived CDR1 and CDR2 are SNHLY and FYNNEI. Trimming took off 5 bases at V and 1 base at J, with 11 bases between the two ends. The CDR3 runs to 14 residues.

This chain links TRBV19 with TRBJ2-2; 7 positions match TRBD1. V was clipped by 7 bases and J by 7 bases; unmatched bases: 12. CDR3 size: 15 residues. Germline loops: CDR1 LNHDA, CDR2 SQIVND (reference sequence). CDR3 loop: CASTSIDRVIGELFF. CDR3 DNA: TGTGCCAGTACCTCTATCGACAGGGTCATCGGGGAGCTGTTTTTT.

This clonotype has ten or more counts. The chain recombines TRBV6-1 with TRBJ1-2, with TRBD1 identical over 11 bases. The CDR3 totals 15 residues. After removal of 10 bases from V and 9 bases from J, the junction contained 16 bases not matched to a gene. Germline-derived CDR1 and CDR2 are MNHNS and SASEGT. The CDR3 sequence is CATVSPGQGVRSYTF. The CDR3 nucleotides read TGTGCCACTGTATCTCCGGGACAGGGGGTTAGGAGCTACACCTTC.

This clonotype came up many times. This CDR3 is CASRGGPRTGELFF. CDR3 nucleotides: TGTGCCAGCAGGGGAGGGCCTCGGACCGGGGAGCTGTTTTTT. This chain uses TRBV6-1 with TRBJ2-2; TRBD2 aligns across 7 bases. V dropped 6 bases and J dropped 5; count of bases not matched to a gene: 6. The germline V gene encodes CDR1 MNHNS and CDR2 SASEGT. This CDR3 contains 14 residues.

This clonotype was found a few times. The chain uses TRBV18 and TRBJ1-5; D call uncertain. Germline V gene sequence: CDR1 KGHSH, CDR2 LQKENI. Trimming pared 3 bases from V and 8 bases from J, leaving 11 bases between. The CDR3 has 13 residues. The CDR3 spells CASSPDGHEPQHF. The CDR3, as DNA: TGTGCCAGCTCACCGGACGGTCATGAGCCCCAGCATTTT.